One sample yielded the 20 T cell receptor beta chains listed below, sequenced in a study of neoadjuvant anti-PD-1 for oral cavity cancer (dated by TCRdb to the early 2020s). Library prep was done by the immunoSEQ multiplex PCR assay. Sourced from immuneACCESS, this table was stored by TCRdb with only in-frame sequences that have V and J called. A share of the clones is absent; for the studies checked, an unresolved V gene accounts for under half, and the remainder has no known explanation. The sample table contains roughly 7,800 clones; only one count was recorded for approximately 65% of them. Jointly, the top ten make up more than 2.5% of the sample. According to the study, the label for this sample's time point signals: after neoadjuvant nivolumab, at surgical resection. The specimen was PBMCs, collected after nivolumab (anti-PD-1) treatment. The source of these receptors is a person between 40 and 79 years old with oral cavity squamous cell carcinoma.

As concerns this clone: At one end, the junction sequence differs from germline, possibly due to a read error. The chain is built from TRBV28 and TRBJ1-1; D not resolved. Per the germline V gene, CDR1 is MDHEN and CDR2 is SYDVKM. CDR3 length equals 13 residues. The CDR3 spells CASSLTVNAEAFF. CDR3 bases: TGTGCCAGCAGTTTAACCGTGAACGCTGAAGCTTTCTTT. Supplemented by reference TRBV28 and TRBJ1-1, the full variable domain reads DVKVTQSSRYLVKRTGEKVFLECVQDMDHENMFWYRQDPGLGLRLIYFSYDVKMKEKGDIPEGYSVSREKKERFSLILESASTNQTSMYLCASSLTVNAEAFFGQGTRLTVV.

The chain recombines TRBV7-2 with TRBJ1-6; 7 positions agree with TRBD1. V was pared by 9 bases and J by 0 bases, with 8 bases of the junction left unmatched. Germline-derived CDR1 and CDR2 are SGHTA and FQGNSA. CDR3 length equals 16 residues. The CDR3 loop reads CASTLQGSSYNSPLHF. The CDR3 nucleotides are TGTGCCAGTACCTTACAGGGGAGCTCCTATAATTCACCCCTCCACTTT.

CDR3 coding DNA: TGTGCCAGCAGTAGGACAGGGTACACCCAGTACTTC. Protein sequence: CASSRTGYTQYF. The V and J genes are TRBV6-6 and TRBJ2-5; 8 bases align to TRBD1. After removal of 5 bases from V and 8 bases from J, the junction contained 4 bases not matched to a gene. The CDR3 totals 12 residues. Per germline, CDR1 MNHNY and CDR2 SVGAGI (reference sequence).

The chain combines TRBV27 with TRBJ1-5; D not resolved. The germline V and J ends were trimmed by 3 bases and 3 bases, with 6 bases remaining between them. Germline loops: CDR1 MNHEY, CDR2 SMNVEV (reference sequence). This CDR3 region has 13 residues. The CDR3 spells CASSFSNNQPQHF. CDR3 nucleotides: TGTGCCAGCAGTTTCTCTAACAATCAGCCCCAGCATTTT.

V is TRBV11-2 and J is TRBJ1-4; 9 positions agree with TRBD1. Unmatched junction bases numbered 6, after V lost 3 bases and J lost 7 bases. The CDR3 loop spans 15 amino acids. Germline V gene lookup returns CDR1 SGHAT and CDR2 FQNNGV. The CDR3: CASSLWTGASEKLFF. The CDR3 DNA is TGTGCCAGCAGCTTGTGGACAGGGGCCAGTGAAAAACTGTTTTTT. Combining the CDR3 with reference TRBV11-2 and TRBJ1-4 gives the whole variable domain EAGVAQSPRYKIIEKRQSVAFWCNPISGHATLYWYQQILGQGPKLLIQFQNNGVVDDSQLPKDRFSAERLKGVDSTLKIQPAKLEDSAVYLCASSLWTGASEKLFFGSGTQLSVL.

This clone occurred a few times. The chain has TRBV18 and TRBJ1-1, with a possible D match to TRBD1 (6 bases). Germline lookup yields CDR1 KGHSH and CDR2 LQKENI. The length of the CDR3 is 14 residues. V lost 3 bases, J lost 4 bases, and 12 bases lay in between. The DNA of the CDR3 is TGTGCCAGCTCACCTAGGCAGGGGTTCACTGAAGCTTTCTTT. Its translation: CASSPRQGFTEAFF. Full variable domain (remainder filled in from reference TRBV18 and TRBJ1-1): NAGVMQNPRHLVRRRGQEARLRCSPMKGHSHVYWYRQLPEEGLKFMVYLQKENIIDESGMPKERFSAEFPKEGPSILRIQQVVRGDSAAYFCASSPRQGFTEAFFGQGTRLTVV.

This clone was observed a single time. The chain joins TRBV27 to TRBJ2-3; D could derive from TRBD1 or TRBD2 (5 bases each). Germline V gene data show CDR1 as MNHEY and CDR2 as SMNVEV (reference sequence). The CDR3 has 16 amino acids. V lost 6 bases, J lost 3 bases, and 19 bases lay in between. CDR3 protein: CASSHLLDGTTDTQYF. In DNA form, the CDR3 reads TGTGCCAGCAGCCACCTCTTAGATGGGACGACAGATACGCAGTATTTT.

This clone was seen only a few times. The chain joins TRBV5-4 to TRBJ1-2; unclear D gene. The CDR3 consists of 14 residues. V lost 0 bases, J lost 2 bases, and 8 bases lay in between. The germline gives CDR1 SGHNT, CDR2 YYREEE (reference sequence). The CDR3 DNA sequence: TGTGCCAGCAGCTTGGCCGAACTCAACTATGGCTACACCTTC. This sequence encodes CASSLAELNYGYTF.

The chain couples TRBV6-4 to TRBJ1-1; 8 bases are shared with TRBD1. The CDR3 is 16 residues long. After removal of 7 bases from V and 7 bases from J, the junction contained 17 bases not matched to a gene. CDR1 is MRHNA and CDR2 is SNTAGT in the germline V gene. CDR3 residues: CASTSKGQALSLEAFF. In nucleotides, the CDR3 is TGTGCCAGCACCTCAAAGGGACAGGCCTTATCCCTTGAAGCTTTCTTT.

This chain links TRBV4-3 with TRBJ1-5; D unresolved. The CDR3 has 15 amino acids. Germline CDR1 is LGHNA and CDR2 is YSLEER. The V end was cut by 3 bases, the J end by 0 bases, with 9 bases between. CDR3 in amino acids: CASSQSWTSNQPQHF. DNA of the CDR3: TGCGCCAGCAGCCAGAGCTGGACTAGCAATCAGCCCCAGCATTTT.

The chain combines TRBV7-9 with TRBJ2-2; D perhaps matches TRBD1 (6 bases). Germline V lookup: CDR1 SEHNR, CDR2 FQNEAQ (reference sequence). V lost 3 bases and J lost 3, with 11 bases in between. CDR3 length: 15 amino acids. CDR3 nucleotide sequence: TGTGCCAGCAGCTTGGGGGCTCCGGACACCGGGGAGCTGTTTTTT. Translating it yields CASSLGAPDTGELFF.

DNA for the CDR3: TGTGCCAGCAGCCCATCTCAGGAGTATGGCTACACCTTC. It yields the protein CASSPSQEYGYTF. The chain is built from TRBV7-9 and TRBJ1-2; D not certain. V was trimmed by 5 bases and J by 5 bases, leaving 12 bases between them. Germline CDR1 and CDR2: SEHNR and FQNEAQ (reference sequence). This CDR3 has 13 residues.

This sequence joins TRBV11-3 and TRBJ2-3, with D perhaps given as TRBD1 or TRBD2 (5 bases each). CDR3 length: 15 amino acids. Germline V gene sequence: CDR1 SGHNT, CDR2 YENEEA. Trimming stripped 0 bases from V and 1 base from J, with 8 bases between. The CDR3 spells CASSLEGTRTDTQYF. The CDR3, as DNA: TGTGCCAGCAGCTTAGAGGGGACCCGCACAGATACGCAGTATTTT.

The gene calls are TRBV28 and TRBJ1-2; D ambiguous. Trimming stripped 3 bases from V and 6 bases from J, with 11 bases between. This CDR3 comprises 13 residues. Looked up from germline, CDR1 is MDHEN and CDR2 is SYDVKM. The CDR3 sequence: CASSFAGKDGYTF. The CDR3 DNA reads TGTGCCAGCAGTTTCGCGGGGAAGGATGGCTACACCTTC.

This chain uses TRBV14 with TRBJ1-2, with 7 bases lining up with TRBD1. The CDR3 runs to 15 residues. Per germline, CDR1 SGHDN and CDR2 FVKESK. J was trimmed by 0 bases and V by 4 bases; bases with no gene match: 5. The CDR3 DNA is TGTGCCAGCAGCCCTGCGGGACAGCCTAACTATGGCTACACCTTC. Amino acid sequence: CASSPAGQPNYGYTF.

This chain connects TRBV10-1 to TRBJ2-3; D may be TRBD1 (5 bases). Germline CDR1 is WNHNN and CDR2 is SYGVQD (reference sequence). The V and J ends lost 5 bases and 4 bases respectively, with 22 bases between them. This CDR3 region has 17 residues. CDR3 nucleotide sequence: TGCGCCAGCAGTCTATCCCGGACACTCGGGTCCCCAGATACGCAGTATTTT. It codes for CASSLSRTLGSPDTQYF.

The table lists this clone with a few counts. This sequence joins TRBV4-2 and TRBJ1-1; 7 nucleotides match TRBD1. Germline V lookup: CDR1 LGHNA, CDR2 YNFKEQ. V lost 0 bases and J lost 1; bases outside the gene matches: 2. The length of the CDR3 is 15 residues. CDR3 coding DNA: TGTGCCAGCAGCCAAGATGGGGACAGGAACACTGAAGCTTTCTTT. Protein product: CASSQDGDRNTEAFF.

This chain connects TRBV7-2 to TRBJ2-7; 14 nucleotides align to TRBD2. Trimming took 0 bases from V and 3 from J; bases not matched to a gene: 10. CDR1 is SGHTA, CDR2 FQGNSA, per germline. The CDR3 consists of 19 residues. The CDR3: CASSLAPTSGGAEGYEQYF. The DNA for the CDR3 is TGTGCCAGCAGCTTAGCGCCGACTAGCGGGGGGGCCGAAGGCTACGAGCAGTACTTC. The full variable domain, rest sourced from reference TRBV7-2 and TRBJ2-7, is GAGVSQSPSNKVTEKGKDVELRCDPISGHTALYWYRQSLGQGLEFLIYFQGNSAPDKSGLPSDRFSAERTGGSVSTLTIQRTQQEDSAVYLCASSLAPTSGGAEGYEQYFGPGTRLTVT.

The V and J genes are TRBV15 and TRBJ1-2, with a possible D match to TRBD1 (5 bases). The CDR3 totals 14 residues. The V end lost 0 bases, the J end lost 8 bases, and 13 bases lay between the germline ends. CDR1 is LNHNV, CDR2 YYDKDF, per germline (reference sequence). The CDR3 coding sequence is TGTGCCACCAGCAGAGAGGGGGGAGGGAGAGGCTACACCTTC. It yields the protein CATSREGGGRGYTF.

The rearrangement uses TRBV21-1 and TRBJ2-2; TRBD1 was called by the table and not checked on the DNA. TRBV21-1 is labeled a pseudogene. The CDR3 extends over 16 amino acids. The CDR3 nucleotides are TGTGCCAGCAGCAAAGGTTACAGGGCGAACACCGGGGAGCTGTTTTTT. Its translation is CASSKGYRANTGELFF.